These 9 T cell receptor beta chains came from one sample sequenced in a study of T cells in Graves' hyperthyroidism and ophthalmopathy. Amplification yielded TCR beta CDR3 regions, with RNA transcripts as the source. TCR CDR3 regions were first amplified by RT-PCR with HTBI primers. TCRdb independently ran MiXCR on the multiplex PCR reads; one entry per CDR3 protein. The table records 350,000 or so distinct CDR3 sequences, over 15% of them present only once. Sequencing was done on a sample of blood. The receptor set was obtained from a woman between 40 and 55 years old with Graves' ophthalmopathy.

This clonotype was seen many times. V is TRBV20-1 and J is TRBJ2-7, with 7 bases aligning to TRBD2. This CDR3 has 14 amino acids. Germline CDR1 DFQATT, CDR2 SNEGSKA (reference sequence). V was pared by 5 bases and J by 3 bases, with 10 bases of the junction left unmatched. This CDR3 is CSAGGGSSLYEQYF. CDR3 DNA sequence: TGCAGTGCTGGGGGGGGGAGTTCCCTCTACGAGCAGTACTTC.

This clonotype was seen repeatedly, ten times or more. The rearrangement joins TRBV30 to TRBJ1-1; D is perhaps TRBD1 (5 bases). The V end lost 5 bases, the J end lost 7 bases, and 14 bases lay between the germline ends. In germline, CDR1 is GTSNPN, CDR2 SVGIG (reference sequence). The CDR3 extends over 12 amino acids. In DNA form, the CDR3 reads TGTGCCTGGGGGCCCCGACAGTATGAAGCTTTCTTT. Amino acids: CAWGPRQYEAFF.

This clonotype has a count of ten or more. The V gene is TRBV30, the J gene TRBJ1-1; no firm D call. Between the trimmed V and J ends, which lost 0 bases and 1 base, there was a span of 6 bases. The CDR3 loop spans 13 amino acids. Germline assignment: CDR1 GTSNPN and CDR2 SVGIG (reference sequence). The CDR3 DNA follows: TGTGCCTGGAGTGTACTTACGAACACTGAAGCTTTCTTT. It yields the protein CAWSVLTNTEAFF.

This clonotype came up many times. The chain couples TRBV6-5 to TRBJ1-5; D may be TRBD1 (5 bases). CDR3 length: 14 residues. V shed 5 bases and J shed 5 bases, with 13 bases lying between them. The germline V gene has CDR1 MNHEY and CDR2 SVGAGI. The CDR3 DNA reads TGTGCCAGCAGTCCCAGGGTTACGGATCAGCCCCAGCATTTT. Amino acids: CASSPRVTDQPQHF.

A few counts support this clonotype. The rearrangement uses TRBV18 and TRBJ2-5; D is ambiguous. This CDR3 region has 13 residues. CDR1 is KGHSH, CDR2 LQKENI, per germline. V lost 1 base and J 3 bases, leaving 6 bases between the germline ends. The CDR3 DNA is TGTGCCAGCTCACCACTTTTAGAAGAGACCCAGTACTTC. It specifies CASSPLLEETQYF.

J is TRBJ1-2 and V is TRBV28; D is uncertain. This CDR3 has 12 residues. Trimming stripped 2 bases from V and 8 bases from J, with 9 bases between. Per the germline V gene, CDR1 is MDHEN and CDR2 is SYDVKM. The CDR3 spells CASSLNSRGYTF. The CDR3 nucleotides read TGTGCCAGCAGTTTAAATTCCCGGGGCTACACCTTC.

This chain connects TRBV2 to TRBJ2-5, with 9 bases fitting TRBD1. The CDR3 loop spans 13 amino acids. V dropped 8 bases and J dropped 4; count of bases not matched to a gene: 5. Germline assignment: CDR1 SNHLY and CDR2 FYNNEI. CDR3 DNA sequence: TGTGCCAGCGGGGGACAGGGCGGAGAGACCCAGTACTTC. Amino acids: CASGGQGGETQYF.

This clonotype has ten or more counts. Being one base from a much bigger clone, this may be a read error. The V and J genes are TRBV12-3 or TRBV12-4 and TRBJ2-7; tentative D call: TRBD2 (5 bases). V was cut by 3 bases and J by 2 bases, with 11 bases left in between. There are 14 residues in the CDR3. In DNA, the CDR3 is TGTGCCAGCAGTTTGAGGGTTGGTCCCTACGAGCAGTACTTC. Translation gives CASSLRVGPYEQYF.

This clonotype has a count of ten or more. The gene calls are TRBV5-5 and TRBJ2-6; D is unclear. Germline CDR1 is SGHKS and CDR2 is YYEKEE (reference sequence). The CDR3 covers 15 residues. Between the trimmed V and J ends, which lost 0 bases and 0 bases, there was a span of 4 bases. The CDR3 DNA reads as TGTGCCAGCAGCTTGGGGGACTCTGGGGCCAACGTCCTGACTTTC. This encodes CASSLGDSGANVLTF.